This T cell receptor (beta chain) was sequenced in a study of T cells in Graves' hyperthyroidism and ophthalmopathy. This clonotype was recorded at least ten times. Using RNA transcripts as the source, TCR beta CDR3 regions were amplified. In the first-round RT-PCR of the TCR CDR3, the HTBI primer set was used. TCRdb re-derived calls from the multiplex PCR reads in MiXCR, one entry per CDR3 protein. The sample records a few hundred thousand distinct CDR3 sequences, 15% to 20% being singletons. The CDR3 totals 15 residues. From germline, CDR1 is SGHAT and CDR2 FQNNGV. J gave up 3 bases and V 5 bases, and 1 base lay outside the gene matches.

Specimen: blood. The rearrangement links TRBV11-2 to TRBJ2-5; 15 bases are shared with TRBD2. This clonotype was sampled from a woman aged 45-65 years with Graves' hyperthyroidism. CDR3 amino acids: CASSRTSGREETQYF. The CDR3 DNA sequence: TGTGCCAGCAGCCGGACTAGCGGGAGGGAAGAGACCCAGTACTTC.